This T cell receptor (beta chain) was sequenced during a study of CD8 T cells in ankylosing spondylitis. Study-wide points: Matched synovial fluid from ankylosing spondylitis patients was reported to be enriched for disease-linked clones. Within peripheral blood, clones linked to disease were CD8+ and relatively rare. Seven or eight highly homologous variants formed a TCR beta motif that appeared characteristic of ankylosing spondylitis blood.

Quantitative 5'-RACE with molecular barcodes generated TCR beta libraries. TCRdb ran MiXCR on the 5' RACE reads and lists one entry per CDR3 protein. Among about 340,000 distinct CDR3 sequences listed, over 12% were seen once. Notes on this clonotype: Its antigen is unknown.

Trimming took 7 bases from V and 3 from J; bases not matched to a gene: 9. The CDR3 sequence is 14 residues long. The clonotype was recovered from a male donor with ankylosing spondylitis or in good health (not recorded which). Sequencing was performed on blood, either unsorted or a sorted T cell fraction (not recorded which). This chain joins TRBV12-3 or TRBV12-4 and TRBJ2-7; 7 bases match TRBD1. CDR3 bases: TGTGCCAGCACAAGGACAGGCCTGAACTACGAGCAGTACTTC. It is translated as CASTRTGLNYEQYF.